This TCR beta chain derives from a study of T cells in Graves' hyperthyroidism and ophthalmopathy. TCR beta CDR3 regions were amplified from RNA transcripts. During a first-round RT-PCR of the TCR CDR3, the HTBI primer set was used. TCRdb analysed the multiplex PCR reads with MiXCR anew, one entry per CDR3 protein. The table records roughly 630,000 distinct CDR3 sequences, around a sixth of them present only once. This clonotype was counted only a few times. CDR1 is SGHDN and CDR2 is FVKESK in the germline V gene. Trimming pared 0 bases from V and 13 bases from J, leaving 7 bases between. The CDR3 contains 11 residues.

The sequence was collected from a woman in her 30s with Graves' hyperthyroidism. The V and J genes are TRBV14 and TRBJ2-1; the D is unclear. Sequencing used blood. CDR3 loop: CASSQDSPQFF. As DNA, the CDR3 is TGTGCCAGCAGCCAAGATTCCCCCCAGTTCTTC.